This T cell receptor beta chain was recorded in a study of Graves' ophthalmopathy and Graves' hyperthyroidism. Among the exclusions were patients with other autoimmune diseases, uncontrolled infections, pregnancy or lactation. Germline-derived CDR1 and CDR2 are KGHSH and LQKENI. This CDR3 has 14 amino acids. V lost 4 bases, J lost 7 bases, and 3 bases stayed unmatched. Amplification from RNA transcripts yielded the TCR beta CDR3 regions. An initial RT-PCR round employing HTBI primers preceded a second-round multiplex PCR. A single record per CDR3 protein comes from TCRdb applying MiXCR to the multiplex PCR reads. Here the sample spans 200,000 to 250,000 distinct CDR3 sequences, 20% to 25% being singletons.

The sequence derives from a woman aged 50 to 60 with Graves' ophthalmopathy. This sequence joins TRBV18 and TRBJ2-1; 11 nucleotides match TRBD2. The sequencing sample was made of peripheral blood. In nucleotides, the CDR3 is TGTGCCAGCTCACAACTAGCGGGAGTGAATGAGCAGTTCTTC. It is translated as CASSQLAGVNEQFF. The entire variable domain, with the rest obtained from reference TRBV18 and TRBJ2-1, is as follows: NAGVMQNPRHLVRRRGQEARLRCSPMKGHSHVYWYRQLPEEGLKFMVYLQKENIIDESGMPKERFSAEFPKEGPSILRIQQVVRGDSAAYFCASSQLAGVNEQFFGPGTRLTVL.